These 18 T cell receptor beta chains originate from one sample sequenced in a study of blood T cell repertoires in COVID-19. Libraries were prepared by immunoSEQ multiplex PCR; TCRdb keeps only in-frame clonotypes and omits some of them. The sample includes 200,000 to 250,000 clones, about nine tenths seen only once; the top ten take more than 9%. The sample comprised peripheral blood. The source is a man between 50 and 59 years old with COVID-19, enrolled during active disease.

This chain connects TRBV2 to TRBJ2-3, with 8 positions matching TRBD2. The J segment lost 1 base and the V segment lost 6 bases, leaving 6 bases of the junction unmatched. This CDR3 region has 15 residues. CDR1 and CDR2 (germline): SNHLY, FYNNEI. The CDR3 reads CASSYSGVGTDTQYF. The CDR3 region has the DNA TGTGCCAGCAGCTATAGCGGGGTGGGCACAGATACGCAGTATTTT.

V and J are TRBV2 and TRBJ1-5; 7 bases match TRBD1. The J segment lost 1 base and the V segment lost 8 bases, leaving 17 bases of the junction unmatched. The CDR3 is 18 residues long. Germline assignment: CDR1 SNHLY and CDR2 FYNNEI. Here the CDR3 reads CASGLLEGAVNSNQPQHF. CDR3 bases: TGTGCCAGCGGACTCCTTGAGGGGGCGGTCAACAGCAATCAGCCCCAGCATTTT. The entire variable domain, with the rest obtained from reference TRBV2 and TRBJ1-5, is as follows: EPEVTQTPSHQVTQMGQEVILRCVPISNHLYFYWYRQILGQKVEFLVSFYNNEISEKSEIFDDQFSVERPDGSNFTLKIRSTKLEDSAMYFCASGLLEGAVNSNQPQHFGDGTRLSIL.

CDR3 in amino acids: CASSSPGQGAGELFF. CDR3 coding DNA: TGCGCCAGCAGCTCACCGGGACAGGGTGCCGGGGAGCTGTTTTTT. The chain has TRBV5-1 and TRBJ2-2; TRBD1 matches 9 bases. Germline CDR1 SGHRS, CDR2 YFSETQ. The CDR3 runs to 15 residues. The ends lost 3 bases at V and 6 bases at J; junction bases unmatched: 6. The full variable domain, in which reference TRBV5-1 and TRBJ2-2 provide the parts outside the CDR3, is KAGVTQTPRYLIKTRGQQVTLSCSPISGHRSVSWYQQTPGQGLQFLFEYFSETQRNKGNFPGRFSGRQFSNSRSEMNVSTLELGDSALYLCASSSPGQGAGELFFGEGSRLTVL.

The V and J genes are TRBV6-5 and TRBJ2-7, with a possible D match to TRBD2 (6 bases). V was pared by 0 bases and J by 1 base, with 13 bases between. The CDR3 extends over 16 amino acids. The V gene's germline CDR1 is MNHEY and CDR2 SVGAGI. CDR3: CASSYSRLVGSYEQYF. Here the CDR3 DNA reads TGTGCCAGCAGTTACTCTAGACTAGTCGGGTCCTACGAGCAGTACTTC.

The V and J genes are TRBV6-5 and TRBJ2-5; TRBD1 might be the D (5 bases). The V end was cut by 5 bases, the J end by 4 bases, with 11 bases between. The CDR3 runs to 13 residues. CDR1 is MNHEY and CDR2 is SVGAGI in the germline V gene. CDR3 sequence (DNA): TGTGCCAGCAGTCAGCGTCAGGGAGAGACCCAGTACTTC. Translated, it gives CASSQRQGETQYF.

This rearrangement joins TRBV11-2 to TRBJ1-5, with D perhaps TRBD1 (5 bases). CDR1 is SGHAT and CDR2 is FQNNGV in the germline V gene. This CDR3 is built from 13 residues. Trimming shortened V by 5 bases and J by 5 bases, and 10 bases separated the two germline ends. This chain's CDR3 is CASSPGPDQPQHF. The CDR3 region has the DNA TGTGCCAGCAGCCCAGGGCCAGATCAGCCCCAGCATTTT.

This clone showed up just once. The chain couples TRBV19 to TRBJ2-7; possibly TRBD2 for D (6 bases). The CDR3 spans 14 residues. Germline values: CDR1 LNHDA, CDR2 SQIVND (reference sequence). The germline V and J ends were trimmed by 4 bases and 1 base, with 11 bases remaining between them. The CDR3 DNA reads as TGTGCCAGTAGTAATGCGGGGCGGTCCTACGAGCAGTACTTC. Translating gives CASSNAGRSYEQYF.

V and J are TRBV30 and TRBJ2-2; unclear D gene. The CDR3 runs 14 residues. Trimming shortened V by 0 bases and J by 6 bases, and 11 bases separated the two germline ends. The germline CDR1 and CDR2 sequences are GTSNPN and SVGIG (reference sequence). CDR3 in amino acids: CAWSVRRSAGELFF. In DNA form, the CDR3 reads TGTGCCTGGAGTGTACGACGGAGCGCCGGGGAGCTGTTTTTT.

The chain combines TRBV4-1 with TRBJ1-2; 7 bases map to TRBD1. V gave up 0 bases and J gave up 3 bases; unmatched junction bases: 7. This CDR3 has 16 residues. Germline CDR1 MGHRA, CDR2 YSYEKL. CDR3: CASSQDENRGDYGYTF. For the CDR3, the DNA is TGCGCCAGCAGCCAAGATGAGAACAGGGGAGACTATGGCTACACCTTC.

The chain couples TRBV6-5 to TRBJ1-6, with D hard to call. There are 13 residues in the CDR3. V lost 7 bases and J lost 3, with 7 bases in between. Germline V lookup: CDR1 MNHEY, CDR2 SVGAGI. The CDR3 DNA sequence: TGTGCCAGCACCACAGACTATAATTCACCCCTCCACTTT. Its protein product is CASTTDYNSPLHF.

V usage is TRBV2 and J usage is TRBJ1-5, with TRBD1 matching 7 bases. Germline values: CDR1 SNHLY, CDR2 FYNNEI. Trimming cost V 4 bases and J 0 bases; bases outside gene matches: 9. The CDR3 runs 17 residues. The DNA for the CDR3 is TGTGCCAGCAGTGGACAGGGTCGGACAGATAGCAATCAGCCCCAGCATTTT. Amino acid sequence: CASSGQGRTDSNQPQHF.

This chain joins TRBV9 and TRBJ2-1; D not certain. Looked up from germline, CDR1 is SGDLS and CDR2 is YYNGEE. Trimming cost V 2 bases and J 6 bases, with 9 bases left between them. This CDR3 is built from 13 residues. As DNA, the CDR3 is TGTGCCAGCAGCGTGACCACGGGCAATGAGCAGTTCTTC. Encoded protein: CASSVTTGNEQFF.

With regard to this clone: One end of the junction varies from germline; a read error may be responsible. V usage is TRBV7-7 and J usage is TRBJ2-3, with TRBD2 identical over 8 bases. Germline V gives CDR1 SSHAT, CDR2 FNYEAQ (reference sequence). The CDR3 is 13 amino acids. This CDR3 reads CASSRREEDTQYF. The CDR3 DNA sequence: TGTGCTAGCAGCCGGCGGGAGGAGGATACGCAGTATTTT. Full variable domain (rest looked up from reference TRBV7-7 and TRBJ2-3): GAGVSQSPRYKVTKRGQDVTLRCDPISSHATLYWYQQALGQGPEFLTYFNYEAQPDKSGLPSDRFSAERPEGSISTLTIQRTEQRDSAMYRCASSRREEDTQYFGPGTRLTVL.

This chain uses TRBV30 with TRBJ1-1; 7 bases match TRBD1. CDR1 is GTSNPN, CDR2 SVGIG, per germline (reference sequence). The CDR3 runs 16 residues. V lost 3 bases and J lost 1; bases outside the gene matches: 11. The CDR3 nucleotides read TGTGCCTGGAGCGGACAGGTAGGGCGGAGGAACACTGAAGCTTTCTTT. Translating gives CAWSGQVGRRNTEAFF.

V gene TRBV4-1 combines with J gene TRBJ2-5; no definite D call. Trimming removed 3 bases at V and 3 bases at J, with 11 bases between. CDR3 length: 14 amino acids. Germline V gives CDR1 MGHRA, CDR2 YSYEKL. The DNA of the CDR3 is TGCGCCAGCAGCCAGGGCCAGTCCGAAGAGACCCAGTACTTC. As protein: CASSQGQSEETQYF.

The genes are TRBV12-5 and TRBJ2-5; 8 bases fit TRBD1. Per germline, CDR1 LGHNT and CDR2 FRNRAP. V was clipped by 2 bases and J by 7 bases; unmatched bases: 0. The CDR3 has 12 amino acids. CDR3: CASGLTGGTQYF. DNA for the CDR3: TGTGCTAGTGGTTTGACAGGGGGGACCCAGTACTTC. The whole variable domain, remainder taken from reference TRBV12-5 and TRBJ2-5, is DARVTQTPRHKVTEMGQEVTMRCQPILGHNTVFWYRQTMMQGLELLAYFRNRAPLDDSGMPKDRFSAEMPDATLATLKIQPSEPRDSAVYFCASGLTGGTQYFGPGTRLLVL.

This clone occurred a few times. The chain joins TRBV24-1 to TRBJ1-5; D remains ambiguous. The CDR3 consists of 17 residues. V was pared by 2 bases and J by 4 bases, with 17 bases between. Germline CDR1 and CDR2: KGHDR and SFDVKD. In DNA, the CDR3 is TGTGCCACCAGTGATTGGTTGAGGCCCGGTGGGAATCAGCCCCAGCATTTT. This translates into CATSDWLRPGGNQPQHF.

The chain couples TRBV2 to TRBJ1-4; tentative D call: TRBD1 (6 bases). This CDR3 spans 16 amino acids. The V end lost 4 bases, the J end lost 0 bases, and 12 bases lay between the germline ends. Germline assignment: CDR1 SNHLY and CDR2 FYNNEI. The CDR3 nucleotides read TGTGCCAGCAGTGCTGGGACACTTGCAACTAATGAAAAACTGTTTTTT. Translated: CASSAGTLATNEKLFF.